The T cell receptor beta chain described here comes from a study of shared clonotypes between healthy human individuals. The CDR3 is 17 amino acids. Germline-derived CDR1 and CDR2 are SGHDT and YYEEEE. V was clipped by 4 bases and J by 3 bases; unmatched bases: 12. Method: immunoSEQ multiplex PCR; TCRdb's copy keeps in-frame clones and lacks some. In the table there are a few million clones, around 90% of which are singletons. Input material: naive CD4+ T cells sorted from blood. The subset was: CD45RA+ positively selected. The receptor's source is a man in his late teens or twenties in good health. This chain links TRBV5-6 with TRBJ2-1, with 8 positions matching TRBD2. The CDR3 nucleotides read TGTGCCAGCAGCCGCGCGGGCGGGGGGCTTTACTACAATGAGCAGTTCTTC. As protein: CASSRAGGGLYYNEQFF.